This T cell receptor (beta chain) stems from a study of vaccination and CD4 T cells after COVID-19. The overall study: Cells were stimulated with overlapping spike peptide pools from SARS-CoV-2, HCoV-NL63, HCoV-OC43 and HCoV-229E.

Cultured CD4+ T cell DNA underwent sequencing with the Oncomine TCR Beta short-read assay. Genomic DNA was isolated from cultured CD4+ T cells. TCRdb reprocessed the PCR reads with MiXCR, giving one entry per CDR3 protein. Among roughly 28,000 distinct CDR3 sequences, around two fifths were seen once, and the ten largest hold about 5.2%. Worth noting for this clonotype: Its antigen is undetermined.

V trimming: 6 bases; J trimming: 6 bases; junction bases outside the gene matches: 10. In germline, CDR1 is SGHTA, CDR2 FQGNSA. The CDR3 totals 14 residues. Indicated time point: late sampling 161 to 241 days after vaccination in a few convalescent patients. Treatment described: approximately nine-day PBMC culture with coronavirus spike peptide pools or control peptides (ViraFEST assay). The source material was CD4+ T cells from blood, cultured in vitro, sampled about 7 months after SARS-CoV-2 vaccination. V gene TRBV7-2 combines with J gene TRBJ2-7, with 8 bases that match TRBD1. The clonotype originates from a human donor who had recovered from COVID-19. The CDR3 DNA sequence: TGTGCCAGCAGTCGACTGACAGGGGAAGGCGAGCAGTACTTC. As protein: CASSRLTGEGEQYF.